This TCR beta chain came from a study of blood T cell repertoires in COVID-19. As for the study in general: From T cells, B-cell-depleted T cells, or PBMCs came the material, which was cDNA or gDNA.

Original methodology: Estimates of nucleated cell counts were drawn from the amplification of reference gene primers. Assay used: immunoSEQ multiplex PCR; TCRdb lists only in-frame clones, some missing. The DNA was the basis for D and trimming; V, J and clone size are from that table. The repertoire holds about 190,000 clones, with more than 60% as singletons. There are 14 residues in the CDR3. The V gene lost 1 base and the J gene lost 1 base, with 8 bases spanning the gap. The germline CDR1 and CDR2 sequences are SGDLS and YYNGEE. The sample was peripheral blood. The chain combines TRBV9 with TRBJ1-1; tentative D call: TRBD1 (5 bases). The receptor comes from a man aged 50-59 years who had recovered from COVID-19. CDR3 sequence: CASSVTGQNTEAFF. CDR3 bases: TGTGCCAGCAGCGTAACAGGCCAGAACACTGAAGCTTTCTTT. Together with reference TRBV9 and TRBJ1-1, the CDR3 gives the full variable domain: DSGVTQTPKHLITATGQRVTLRCSPRSGDLSVYWYQQSLDQGLQFLIQYYNGEERAKGNILERFSAQQFPDLHSELNLSSLELGDSALYFCASSVTGQNTEAFFGQGTRLTVV.